The clone carrying this T cell receptor (beta chain) has just one count. The target antigen is unknown. Data came from immunoSEQ multiplex PCR; TCRdb stores just in-frame clones and leaves some out. The sample has under 150,000 clones; around 90% are singletons. This sample stems from a study of cytomegalovirus exposure and HLA in healthy donors. Study information: The same platform used for the roughly 650 first-cohort repertoires was also used for the 100 to 150 validation repertoires, as a later analysis reported.

Study-wide results and caveats: Reports described diagnosis of cytomegalovirus status by the classifier as highly specific and sensitive.

The sequencing sample was made of PBMCs. The clonotype originates from a woman under 30 in good health and CMV-seronegative.

The CDR3 here is CASSLEGQYGYTF. CDR3 coding DNA: TGTGCCAGCAGCTTAGAAGGACAGTATGGCTACACCTTC. The genes are TRBV7-3 and TRBJ1-2; a weak D match, TRBD1 (6 bases). Germline V gives CDR1 SGHTA, CDR2 FQGTGA. This CDR3 is 13 amino acids long. Trimming cost V 2 bases and J 5 bases, with 9 bases left between them.